This note documents a single T cell receptor (beta chain) sequence. These data belong to a study of CD8 T cells in Susac syndrome. The TEMRA cells underwent FACS enrichment, while the CD8+ and CD4+ T cells underwent negative isolation. The CDR3 runs to 16 residues. Germline CDR1 is MGHRA and CDR2 is YSYEKL. Trimming cost V 2 bases and J 7 bases; bases outside gene matches: 9. RNA was extracted with the RNeasy kit, and a quantity of about 0.45 to 1 ug was reverse transcribed using random hexamers. The authors amplified TCR beta CDR3 across 54 Vbeta and 13 Jbeta using immunoSEQ multiplex PCR. TCRdb passed the immunoSEQ multiplex PCR reads through MiXCR, listing each CDR3 protein once. Here the sample spans about 25,000 distinct CDR3 sequences, approximately 94% being singletons.

The J gene is TRBJ2-5, the V gene TRBV4-1; the match to TRBD2 covers 11 bases. The sequence derives from a human donor in good health. The specimen was CD8+ T cells from PBMCs. CDR3 coding DNA: TGCGCCAGCAGCCAAATGACTAGCGGGGTTTTAGGGACCCAGTACTTC. This gives the protein CASSQMTSGVLGTQYF.